This T cell receptor (beta chain) was recorded in a study of cytomegalovirus exposure and HLA in healthy donors. Study results and caveats: Presence/absence analyses supposed approximately even sequencing depth among donors. Altogether, about 160 TCR beta chains were recorded as cytomegalovirus-associated.

There are 15 residues in the CDR3. The V gene end was trimmed by 4 bases and the J gene end by 4 bases; junction bases not matched to a gene: 8. Germline CDR1 is SGHTS and CDR2 is YDEGEE. As to this clone: Its antigen remains unknown.

The primer mix had 60 Vbeta and 13 Jbeta primers. As handled by the study authors: An analysis that came later counted some 81 million unique TCR beta chains, approximately 9.9 million shared. TCRdb keeps only in-frame clones here, not all; method: immunoSEQ multiplex PCR. That table supplies the V and J calls and clone size; D and trimming were determined from the DNA. Recorded for this sample: 55,000 or so clones. This chain joins TRBV5-8 and TRBJ1-2, with 9 bases fitting TRBD1. The receptor's source is a woman in her fifties or sixties in good health and CMV-seropositive. Specimen: PBMCs. CDR3 nucleotides: TGTGCCAGCAGCCTTACCGGGACAGGGTCCTATGGCTACACCTTC. The encoded protein is CASSLTGTGSYGYTF.